Shown below are 25 T cell receptor beta chains from a single sample sequenced in a study of blood T cell repertoires in COVID-19. Data came from immunoSEQ multiplex PCR; TCRdb stores just in-frame clones and leaves some out. Of some 250,000 clones listed, 85% to 90% are singletons. Material for sequencing was PBMCs or T cells enriched from blood (not recorded which). The receptors come from a man aged 18 to 30 who had recovered from COVID-19.

This chain links TRBV27 with TRBJ1-1, with D perhaps matching TRBD1 (5 bases). Trimming took off 2 bases at V and 0 bases at J, with 10 bases between the two ends. Germline assignment: CDR1 MNHEY and CDR2 SMNVEV (reference sequence). This CDR3 is built from 15 residues. CDR3 sequence (DNA): TGTGCCAGCAGTTTAGGGGGAGGCCTGAACACTGAAGCTTTCTTT. Translated, it gives CASSLGGGLNTEAFF.

The chain joins TRBV4-1 to TRBJ1-3; D not certain. V was trimmed by 1 base and J by 2 bases, leaving 9 bases between them. The CDR3 extends over 15 amino acids. Per germline, CDR1 MGHRA and CDR2 YSYEKL. CDR3: CASSQGAGTGNTIYF. Here the CDR3 DNA reads TGCGCCAGCAGCCAAGGCGCGGGGACTGGAAACACCATATATTTT.

The rearrangement links TRBV5-6 to TRBJ1-6; 7 bases are a match to TRBD1. Germline V gene lookup returns CDR1 SGHDT and CDR2 YYEEEE. V lost 7 bases, J lost 7 bases, and 5 bases stayed unmatched. This CDR3 comprises 13 residues. As DNA, the CDR3 is TGTGCCAGCGGGGGACAGCCCAATTCACCCCTCCACTTT. Protein product: CASGGQPNSPLHF.

This clone was recorded only once. The V call is TRBV5-1, the J call TRBJ2-7; no clear D gene. From germline, CDR1 is SGHRS and CDR2 YFSETQ. The CDR3 runs 14 residues. V lost 4 bases, J lost 0 bases, and 11 bases lay in between. The CDR3: CASSTVFSSYEQYF. Written as DNA, the CDR3 is TGCGCCAGCAGCACCGTTTTTAGCTCCTACGAGCAGTACTTC.

V gene TRBV3-1 (or the pseudogene TRBV3-2) combines with J gene TRBJ2-7, with D possibly matching TRBD2 (5 bases). This CDR3 is 16 amino acids long. V lost 4 bases and J lost 0, with 16 bases in between. Germline V gene sequence: CDR1 LGHDT, CDR2 YNNKEL (reference sequence). The CDR3 region is CASSPRLGSDSYEQYF. DNA for the CDR3: TGTGCCAGCAGCCCCCGTTTGGGTAGCGACTCCTACGAGCAGTACTTC.

This chain joins TRBV6-5 and TRBJ2-1; TRBD2 aligns across 10 bases. Germline V gene sequence: CDR1 MNHEY, CDR2 SVGAGI. This CDR3 has 16 amino acids. V lost 2 bases to trimming and J lost 2 bases; unmatched junction nucleotides: 3. The CDR3 loop reads CASSYQAGGTYNEQFF. The CDR3 region has the DNA TGTGCCAGCAGTTACCAAGCGGGGGGGACCTACAATGAGCAGTTCTTC.

The chain joins TRBV6-5 to TRBJ1-1, with D unresolved. V dropped 3 bases and J dropped 3 bases, with 17 bases sitting between them. Per the germline V gene, CDR1 is MNHEY and CDR2 is SVGAGI. The CDR3 runs 16 residues. CDR3 region: CASSYRGPNWDTEAFF. The CDR3 bases are TGTGCCAGCAGTTATCGGGGTCCGAACTGGGACACTGAAGCTTTCTTT.

The rearrangement joins TRBV14 to TRBJ1-6; the D gene is possibly TRBD1 (6 bases). There are 19 residues in the CDR3. The germline CDR1 and CDR2 sequences are SGHDN and FVKESK. Trimming took off 0 bases at V and 8 bases at J, with 23 bases between the two ends. In DNA form, the CDR3 reads TGTGCCAGCAGCCAAGATCCCATTCCCGGGACATATCGGGATTCACCCCTCCACTTT. Its protein product is CASSQDPIPGTYRDSPLHF.

The chain has TRBV21-1 and TRBJ2-5; TRBD1 is the table's D call, not checked against the DNA. TRBV21-1 is recorded as a pseudogene. There are 13 residues in the CDR3. The CDR3 DNA follows: TGTGCCACCCCGGGGACATTCAAAGAGACCCAGTACTTC. It codes for CATPGTFKETQYF.

The V and J genes are TRBV18 and TRBJ2-7; 7 nucleotides agree with TRBD2. Germline loops: CDR1 KGHSH, CDR2 LQKENI. J gave up 2 bases and V 0 bases, and 10 bases lay outside the gene matches. CDR3 length: 17 amino acids. The CDR3 region has the DNA TGTGCCAGCTCACCACCGAGCTCCTCCGGGAGGACCTACGAGCAGTACTTC. Its translation is CASSPPSSSGRTYEQYF.

This rearrangement joins TRBV4-1 to TRBJ2-7; 7 positions match TRBD2. The germline CDR1 and CDR2 sequences are MGHRA and YSYEKL. With 0 bases clipped from V and 6 bases from J, the junction kept 11 bases outside the gene matches. This CDR3 has 16 amino acids. CDR3 nucleotides: TGCGCCAGCAGCCAAGAGAAAAGAGCGGGAACCTCCGAGCAGTACTTC. This gives the protein CASSQEKRAGTSEQYF.

This chain links TRBV2 with TRBJ2-5, with TRBD2 as a possible D gene (6 bases). There are 12 residues in the CDR3. Trimming cost V 10 bases and J 2 bases, with 11 bases left between them. Germline assignment: CDR1 SNHLY and CDR2 FYNNEI. The CDR3 region has the DNA TGTGCCAATCGGAGGGATCAAGAGACCCAGTACTTC. Translated: CANRRDQETQYF.

This clone was counted between two and nine times. Other DNA sequences in this sample translate to the same CDR3. CDR3 in DNA: TGCGCCAGCAGCGGAGGGGGCACTGGAAACACCATATATTTT. It specifies CASSGGGTGNTIYF. The chain combines TRBV5-1 with TRBJ1-3, with TRBD1 matching over 7 bases. This CDR3 spans 14 amino acids. Germline trimming cut 4 bases from V and 2 bases from J; bases unmatched to any gene: 3. Germline-derived CDR1 and CDR2 are SGHRS and YFSETQ.

This chain uses TRBV2 with TRBJ1-5; 8 positions match TRBD1. CDR1 and CDR2 (germline): SNHLY, FYNNEI. The CDR3 is made up of 13 amino acids. The V and J ends lost 6 bases and 10 bases, in that order; junction bases with no gene match: 8. This CDR3 is CASRDRVYLPQHF. CDR3 nucleotides: TGTGCCAGCAGGGACAGGGTGTATCTTCCCCAGCATTTT.

Only a few counts were recorded for this clone. The chain carries TRBV3-1 (or the pseudogene TRBV3-2) and TRBJ1-5; D possibly corresponds to TRBD1 (6 bases). V dropped 4 bases and J dropped 3 bases, with 10 bases sitting between them. Germline CDR1 LGHDT, CDR2 YNNKEL (reference sequence). This CDR3 region has 14 residues. This CDR3 reads CASSRGQINQPQHF. Written as DNA, the CDR3 is TGTGCCAGCAGCCGAGGACAGATCAATCAGCCCCAGCATTTT.

V and J are TRBV7-8 and TRBJ2-1; tentative D call: TRBD1 (6 bases). Looked up from germline, CDR1 is SGHVS and CDR2 is FQNEAQ. The CDR3 sequence is 17 residues long. With 1 base removed from V and 0 bases from J, the gap between germline ends came to 13 bases. The CDR3 region has the DNA TGTGCCAGCAGCTTAGAGGGGGACCCGAGCTCCTACAATGAGCAGTTCTTC. Its protein product is CASSLEGDPSSYNEQFF.

The chain has TRBV10-1 and TRBJ2-5; 13 bases fit TRBD2. The CDR3 spans 15 residues. The ends lost 5 bases at V and 5 bases at J; junction bases unmatched: 5. Germline V CDR1 and CDR2: WNHNN, SYGVQD (reference sequence). The DNA of the CDR3 is TGCGCCAGCAGTAAATTGGGACTAGCGGGGGAGACCCAGTACTTC. This codes for CASSKLGLAGETQYF.

The chain links TRBV25-1 to TRBJ1-2; possible D gene TRBD1, 5 bases. The V end lost 2 bases, the J end lost 1 base, and 8 bases lay between the germline ends. Germline CDR1 reads MGHDK; CDR2 reads SYGVNS. The CDR3 sequence is 14 residues long. The CDR3 sequence is CASSEIDSNYGYTF. In nucleotides, the CDR3 is TGTGCCAGCAGTGAAATCGACAGTAACTATGGCTACACCTTC.

The J gene is TRBJ1-1, the V gene TRBV6-5; tentative D call: TRBD1 (5 bases). Germline lookup yields CDR1 MNHEY and CDR2 SVGAGI. V lost 11 bases to trimming and J lost 0 bases, with 16 bases between them. CDR3 length equals 14 residues. The CDR3 coding sequence is TGTGCCTCCACCGGGGGGGGATTGAACACTGAAGCTTTCTTT. It yields the protein CASTGGGLNTEAFF.

The chain uses TRBV29-1 and TRBJ1-6; D may be TRBD1 (6 bases). Germline CDR1 is SQVTM and CDR2 is ANQGSEA. This CDR3 comprises 14 residues. Trimming pared 4 bases from V and 7 bases from J, leaving 14 bases between. CDR3 residues: CSVADRDKNSPLHF. The CDR3 DNA sequence: TGCAGCGTTGCGGATCGGGACAAAAATTCACCCCTCCACTTT.

The sample holds a few counts of this clone. In DNA form, the CDR3 reads TGTGCCAGCAGTGACTATGGACAGGGTCAATCACCCCTCCACTTT. This encodes CASSDYGQGQSPLHF. The J gene is TRBJ1-6, the V gene TRBV25-1, with 8 bases identical to TRBD1. With V trimmed by 3 bases and J by 10 bases, 8 bases remained unmatched. The CDR3 has 15 residues. Germline CDR1 MGHDK, CDR2 SYGVNS.

V gene TRBV7-2 combines with J gene TRBJ1-2; 9 positions match TRBD1. After removal of 5 bases from V and 5 bases from J, the junction contained 3 bases not matched to a gene. The CDR3 covers 13 residues. From germline, CDR1 is SGHTA and CDR2 FQGNSA. This CDR3 is CASSPGTGYGYTF. The CDR3 coding sequence is TGTGCCAGCAGCCCTGGGACAGGGTATGGCTACACCTTC. The full variable domain, completed using reference TRBV7-2 and TRBJ1-2, is GAGVSQSPSNKVTEKGKDVELRCDPISGHTALYWYRQSLGQGLEFLIYFQGNSAPDKSGLPSDRFSAERTGGSVSTLTIQRTQQEDSAVYLCASSPGTGYGYTFGSGTRLTVV.

The chain employs TRBV5-4 and TRBJ2-4; TRBD1 matches 7 bases. V lost 0 bases, J lost 0 bases, and 3 bases stayed unmatched. This CDR3 has 16 residues. In germline, CDR1 is SGHNT, CDR2 YYREEE (reference sequence). The CDR3 DNA sequence: TGTGCCAGCAGCTTGGGGACAGGTCTAGCCAAAAACATTCAGTACTTC. Residues: CASSLGTGLAKNIQYF.

The gene calls are TRBV30 and TRBJ1-1; unclear D gene. The germline V gene has CDR1 GTSNPN and CDR2 SVGIG (reference sequence). The ends were cut back, 2 bases at V and 2 bases at J, with 3 bases in the middle. There are 11 residues in the CDR3. Here the CDR3 DNA reads TGTGCCTGGAGTATAAACACTGAAGCTTTCTTT. Residues: CAWSINTEAFF.

The gene calls are TRBV18 and TRBJ1-3, with no clear D. The V end was cut by 6 bases, the J end by 0 bases, with 12 bases between. Germline V gives CDR1 KGHSH, CDR2 LQKENI. The length of the CDR3 is 15 residues. The CDR3, as DNA: TGTGCCAGCTCGCTTACAGAGCTCTCTGGAAACACCATATATTTT. Translating it yields CASSLTELSGNTIYF.